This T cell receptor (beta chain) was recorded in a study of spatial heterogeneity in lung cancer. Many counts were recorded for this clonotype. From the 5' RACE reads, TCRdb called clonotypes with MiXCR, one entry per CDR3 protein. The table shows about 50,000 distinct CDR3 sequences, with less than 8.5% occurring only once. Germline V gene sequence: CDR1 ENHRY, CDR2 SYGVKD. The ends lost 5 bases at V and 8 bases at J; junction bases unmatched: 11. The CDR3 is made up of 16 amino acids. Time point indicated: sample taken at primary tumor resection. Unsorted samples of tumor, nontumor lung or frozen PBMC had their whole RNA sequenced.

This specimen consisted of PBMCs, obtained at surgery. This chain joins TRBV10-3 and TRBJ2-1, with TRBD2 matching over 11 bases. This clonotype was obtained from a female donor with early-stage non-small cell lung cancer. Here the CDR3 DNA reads TGTGCCATCAGTAAGACTAGCGGGGCAAATCGCGATGAGCAGTTCTTC. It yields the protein CAISKTSGANRDEQFF.